This TCR beta chain is from a study of blood T cell repertoires in COVID-19. Looking at the study overall: Whether acute or convalescent, the COVID-19 samples came from the United States, Italy and Spain.

Authors' processing steps: Reference gene primers were amplified, and this amplification served to estimate nucleated cell counts. Method: immunoSEQ multiplex PCR; TCRdb's copy keeps in-frame clones and lacks some. V, J and clone size derive from that table, while D and trimming were established from the DNA sequence. The repertoire holds over 200,000 clones, with roughly 89% as singletons. The CDR3 spans 14 residues. Germline V gene data show CDR1 as SGHTS and CDR2 as YDEGEE. Trimming shortened V by 7 bases and J by 0 bases, and 11 bases separated the two germline ends. The chain combines TRBV5-8 with TRBJ2-1, with unresolved D. The sequence was collected from a man in his sixties who had recovered from COVID-19. Sequencing input: peripheral blood. CDR3 in amino acids: CASFVQVSYNEQFF. In nucleotides, the CDR3 is TGTGCCAGCTTTGTCCAGGTCTCCTACAATGAGCAGTTCTTC.